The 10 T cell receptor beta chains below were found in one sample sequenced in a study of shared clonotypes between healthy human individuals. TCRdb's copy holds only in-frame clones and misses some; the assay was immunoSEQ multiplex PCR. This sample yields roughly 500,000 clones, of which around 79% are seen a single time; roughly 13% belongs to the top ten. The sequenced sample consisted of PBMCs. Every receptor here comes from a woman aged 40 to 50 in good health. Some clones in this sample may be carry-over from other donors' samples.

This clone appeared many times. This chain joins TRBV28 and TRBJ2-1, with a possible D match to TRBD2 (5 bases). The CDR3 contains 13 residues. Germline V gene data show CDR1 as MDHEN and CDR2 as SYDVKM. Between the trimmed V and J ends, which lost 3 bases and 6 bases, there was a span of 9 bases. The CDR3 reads CASSLASRNEQFF. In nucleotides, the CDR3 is TGTGCCAGCAGTTTGGCTAGCCGCAATGAGCAGTTCTTC.

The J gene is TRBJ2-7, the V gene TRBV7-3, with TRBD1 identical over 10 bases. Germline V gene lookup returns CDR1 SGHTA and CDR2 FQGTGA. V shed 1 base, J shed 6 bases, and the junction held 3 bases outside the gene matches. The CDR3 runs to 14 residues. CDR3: CASSLRQGAPEQYF. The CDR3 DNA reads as TGTGCCAGCAGCTTAAGACAGGGGGCGCCCGAGCAGTACTTC.

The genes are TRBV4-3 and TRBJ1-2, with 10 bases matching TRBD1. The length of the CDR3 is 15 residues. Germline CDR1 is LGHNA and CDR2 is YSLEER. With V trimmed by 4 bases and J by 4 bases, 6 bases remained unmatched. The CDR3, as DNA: TGCGCCAGCAGCCTAGGGACAGGGGTTTCCTATGGCTACACCTTC. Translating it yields CASSLGTGVSYGYTF.

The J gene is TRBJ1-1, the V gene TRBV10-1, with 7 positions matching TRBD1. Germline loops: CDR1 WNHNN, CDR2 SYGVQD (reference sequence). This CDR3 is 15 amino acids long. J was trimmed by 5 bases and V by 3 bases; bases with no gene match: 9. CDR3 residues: CASSDKGAPGTEAFF. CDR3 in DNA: TGCGCCAGCAGTGATAAGGGGGCGCCGGGTACTGAAGCTTTCTTT.

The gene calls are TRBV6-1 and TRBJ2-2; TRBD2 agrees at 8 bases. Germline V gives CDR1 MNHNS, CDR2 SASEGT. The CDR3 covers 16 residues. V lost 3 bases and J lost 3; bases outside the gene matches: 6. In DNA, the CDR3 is TGTGCCAGCAGTGATACGGGACTAGTTTACACCGGGGAGCTGTTTTTT. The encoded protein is CASSDTGLVYTGELFF.

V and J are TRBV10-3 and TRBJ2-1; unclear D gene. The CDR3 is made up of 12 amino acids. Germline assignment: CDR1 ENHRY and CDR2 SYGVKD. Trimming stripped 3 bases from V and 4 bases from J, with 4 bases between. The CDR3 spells CAISDLYNEQFF. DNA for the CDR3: TGTGCCATCAGTGATTTGTACAATGAGCAGTTCTTC.

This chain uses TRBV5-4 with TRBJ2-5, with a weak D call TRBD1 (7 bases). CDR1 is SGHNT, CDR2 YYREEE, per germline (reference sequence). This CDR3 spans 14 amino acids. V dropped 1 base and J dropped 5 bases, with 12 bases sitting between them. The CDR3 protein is CASSLQGEVETQYF. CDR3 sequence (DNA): TGTGCCAGCAGCTTGCAGGGGGAGGTGGAGACCCAGTACTTC.

CDR3 region: CASSPTSGTSGSDEQFF. CDR3 bases: TGCGCCAGCAGCCCAACCTCCGGGACTAGCGGGAGCGATGAGCAGTTCTTC. This sequence joins TRBV5-1 and TRBJ2-1; TRBD2 aligns across 14 bases. Trimming removed 4 bases from V and 8 bases from J; junction bases left unmatched: 11. The CDR3 spans 17 residues. Per germline, CDR1 SGHRS and CDR2 YFSETQ.

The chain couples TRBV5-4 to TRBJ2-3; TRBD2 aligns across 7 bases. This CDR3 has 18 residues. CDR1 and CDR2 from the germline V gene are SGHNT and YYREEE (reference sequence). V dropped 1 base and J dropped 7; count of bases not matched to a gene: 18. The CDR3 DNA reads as TGTGCCAGCAGCTTGTTTGGCCTTGAACCGGGACTATCGTATACGCAGTATTTT. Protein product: CASSLFGLEPGLSYTQYF.

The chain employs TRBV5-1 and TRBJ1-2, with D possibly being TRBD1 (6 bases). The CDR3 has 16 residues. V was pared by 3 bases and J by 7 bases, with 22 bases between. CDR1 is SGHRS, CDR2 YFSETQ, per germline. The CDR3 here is CASSSGGGFGGGGYTF. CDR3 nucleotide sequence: TGCGCCAGCAGCTCAGGAGGGGGGTTTGGAGGTGGTGGCTACACCTTC. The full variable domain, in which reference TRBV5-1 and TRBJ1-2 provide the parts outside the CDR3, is KAGVTQTPRYLIKTRGQQVTLSCSPISGHRSVSWYQQTPGQGLQFLFEYFSETQRNKGNFPGRFSGRQFSNSRSEMNVSTLELGDSALYLCASSSGGGFGGGGYTFGSGTRLTVV.